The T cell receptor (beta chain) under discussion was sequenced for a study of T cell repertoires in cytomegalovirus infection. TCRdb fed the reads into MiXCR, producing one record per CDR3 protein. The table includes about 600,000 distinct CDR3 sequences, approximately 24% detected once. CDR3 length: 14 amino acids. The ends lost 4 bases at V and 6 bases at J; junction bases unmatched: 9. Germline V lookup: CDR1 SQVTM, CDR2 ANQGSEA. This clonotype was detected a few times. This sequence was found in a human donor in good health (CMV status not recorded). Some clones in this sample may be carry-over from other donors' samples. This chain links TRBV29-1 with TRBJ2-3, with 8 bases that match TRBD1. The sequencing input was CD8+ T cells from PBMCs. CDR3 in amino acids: CSVGTGGRSDTQYF. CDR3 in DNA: TGCAGCGTTGGAACAGGGGGTCGTTCGGATACGCAGTATTTT.